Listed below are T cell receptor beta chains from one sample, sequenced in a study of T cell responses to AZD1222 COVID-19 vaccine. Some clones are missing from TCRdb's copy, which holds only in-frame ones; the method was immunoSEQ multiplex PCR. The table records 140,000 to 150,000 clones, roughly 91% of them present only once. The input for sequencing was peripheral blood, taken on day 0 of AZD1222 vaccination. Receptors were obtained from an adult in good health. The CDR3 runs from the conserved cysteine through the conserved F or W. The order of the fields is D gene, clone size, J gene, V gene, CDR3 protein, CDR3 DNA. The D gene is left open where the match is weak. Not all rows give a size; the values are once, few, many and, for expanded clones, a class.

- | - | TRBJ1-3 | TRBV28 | CATRRFSGNTIYF | TGTGCCACCCGTCGTTTCTCTGGAAACACCATATATTTT
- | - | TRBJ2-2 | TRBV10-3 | CANQRGNAGELFF | TGTGCCAACCAGCGAGGGAACGCCGGGGAGCTGTTTTTT
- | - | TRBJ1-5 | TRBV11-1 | CASSMDSSNQPQHF | TGTGCCAGCAGCATGGACAGCTCCAATCAGCCCCAGCATTTT
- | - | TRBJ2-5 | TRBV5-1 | CASSLSRRETQYF | TGCGCCAGCAGCTTGTCCAGGAGAGAGACCCAGTACTTC
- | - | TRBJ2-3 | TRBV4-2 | CASSRGDTQYF | TGTGCCAGCAGCCGGGGGGATACGCAGTATTTT
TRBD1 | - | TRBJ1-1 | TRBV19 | CASSTPLRQGKNTEAFF | TGTGCCAGTAGTACCCCCCTACGACAGGGCAAGAACACTGAAGCTTTCTTT
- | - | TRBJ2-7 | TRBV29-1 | CSVRTAYEQYF | TGCAGCGTCCGGACAGCTTACGAGCAGTACTTC
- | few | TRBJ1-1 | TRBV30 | CAWGRDMNTEAFF | TGTGCCTGGGGTCGTGACATGAACACTGAAGCTTTCTTT
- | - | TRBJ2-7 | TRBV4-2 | CASSQSREPSYEQYF | TGTGCCAGCAGCCAATCCCGGGAGCCCTCCTACGAGCAGTACTTC
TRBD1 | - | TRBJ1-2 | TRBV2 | CASSPGTGGTRGYTF | TGTGCCAGCAGCCCCGGGACAGGGGGGACTAGGGGCTACACCTTC
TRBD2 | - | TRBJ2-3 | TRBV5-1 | CASSLGSGGTDTQYF | TGCGCCAGCAGCTTAGGTAGCGGGGGCACAGATACGCAGTATTTT
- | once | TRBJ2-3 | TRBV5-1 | CASSLGISTDTQYF | TGCGCCAGCAGCTTGGGCATATCCACAGATACGCAGTATTTT
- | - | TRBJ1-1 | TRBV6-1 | CASSAAGRTEAFF | TGTGCCAGCAGTGCAGCAGGTAGGACTGAAGCTTTCTTT
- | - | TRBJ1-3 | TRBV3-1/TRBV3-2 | CASSRGGAGNTIYF | TGTGCCAGCAGCCGGGGGGGCGCAGGAAACACCATATATTTT
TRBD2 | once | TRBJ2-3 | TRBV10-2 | CASSGGLAVTSTDTQYF | TGCGCCAGCAGTGGGGGACTAGCGGTTACTAGCACAGATACGCAGTATTTT